These 11 T cell receptor beta chains share one sample of origin, sequenced in a study of T-cell memory formation after mild COVID-19. Each CDR3 protein is one row after TCRdb ran MiXCR on the 5' RACE reads. This table has 200,000 to 250,000 distinct CDR3 sequences, around 25% appearing once. The sample taken for sequencing was PBMCs or a T cell subset sorted from them (not recorded which). The receptors originated from an adult woman who had mild COVID-19 (a few samples of this study predate the infection). Cell type and time point are not known.

This clonotype was seen repeatedly, ten times or more. The rearrangement links TRBV7-8 to TRBJ2-3; perhaps TRBD1 as D (5 bases). The germline V gene has CDR1 SGHVS and CDR2 FQNEAQ. Trimming took 3 bases from V and 6 from J, leaving 19 bases between them. CDR3 length: 16 residues. The CDR3 loop is CASSFLVWGSGDTQYF. The CDR3 nucleotides read TGTGCCAGCAGCTTCCTTGTATGGGGCTCCGGGGATACGCAGTATTTT.

The chain has TRBV12-5 and TRBJ2-1; 8 bases line up with TRBD2. The junction had 4 bases not matched to a gene; V was cut back by 2 bases and J by 4 bases. Germline lookup yields CDR1 LGHNT and CDR2 FRNRAP. This CDR3 contains 15 residues. The CDR3 bases are TGTGCTAGTGGTTTGTCTAGCGGGCGATACAATGAGCAGTTCTTC. It translates to CASGLSSGRYNEQFF. The variable domain in full, with the rest retrieved from reference TRBV12-5 and TRBJ2-1, is DARVTQTPRHKVTEMGQEVTMRCQPILGHNTVFWYRQTMMQGLELLAYFRNRAPLDDSGMPKDRFSAEMPDATLATLKIQPSEPRDSAVYFCASGLSSGRYNEQFFGPGTRLTVL.

The rearrangement uses TRBV29-1 and TRBJ2-3; unclear D gene. The germline CDR1 and CDR2 sequences are SQVTM and ANQGSEA. V was pared by 1 base and J by 3 bases, with 8 bases between. The length of the CDR3 is 13 residues. CDR3 amino acids: CSVEGLITDTQYF. The CDR3 coding sequence is TGCAGCGTTGAAGGGCTGATAACAGATACGCAGTATTTT.

This clonotype was observed a few times. V usage is TRBV5-1 and J usage is TRBJ2-3; 7 bases line up with TRBD2. Germline V gives CDR1 SGHRS, CDR2 YFSETQ. This CDR3 is built from 14 residues. Trimming at V came to 3 bases and at J to 5 bases, leaving 6 bases not matched to a gene. The CDR3: CASSSRTSQDTQYF. The CDR3, as DNA: TGCGCCAGCAGCTCGAGGACTAGTCAAGATACGCAGTATTTT.

V gene TRBV21-1 combines with J gene TRBJ2-3; TRBD2 was called by the table and not checked on the DNA. TRBV21-1 is tagged as a pseudogene. The CDR3 loop spans 13 amino acids. The CDR3 region has the DNA TGTGCCAGCAGTGAGGGCAGCACAGATACGCAGTATTTT. Encoded protein: CASSEGSTDTQYF.

The chain recombines TRBV20-1 with TRBJ2-3, with no clear D. Trimming removed 6 bases from V and 2 bases from J, with 15 bases in between. The germline gives CDR1 DFQATT, CDR2 SNEGSKA (reference sequence). The CDR3 is 14 residues long. In nucleotides, the CDR3 is TGCAGTGCCGCGGCTAGTGCGGTCACAGATACGCAGTATTTT. Translation: CSAAASAVTDTQYF.

The rearrangement uses TRBV30 and TRBJ2-1, with TRBD2 matching over 9 bases. After removal of 1 base from V and 2 bases from J, the junction contained 3 bases not matched to a gene. The CDR3 is 15 amino acids. Per the germline V gene, CDR1 is GTSNPN and CDR2 is SVGIG (reference sequence). The CDR3 bases are TGTGCCTGGAGTGCAGCGGGAGGACCCTACAATGAGCAGTTCTTC. Protein product: CAWSAAGGPYNEQFF.

This clonotype was detected only a few times. The chain combines TRBV4-2 with TRBJ2-5; no firm D call. This CDR3 is built from 13 residues. Germline CDR1 is LGHNA and CDR2 is YNFKEQ. V lost 0 bases and J 3 bases, leaving 5 bases between the germline ends. CDR3 nucleotide sequence: TGTGCCAGCAGCCAAGAGTCGGAAGAGACCCAGTACTTC. Protein product: CASSQESEETQYF.

This clonotype was detected a few times. The CDR3 DNA follows: TGTGCCAGCAGTTTTATTTCCCCCACAGATACGCAGTATTTT. Translation: CASSFISPTDTQYF. The J gene is TRBJ2-3, the V gene TRBV12-3 or TRBV12-4; D unclear. V was clipped by 3 bases and J by 2 bases, with 9 bases between them. The CDR3 covers 14 residues.

The rearrangement joins TRBV30 to TRBJ2-7; D is unresolved. In germline, CDR1 is GTSNPN, CDR2 SVGIG (reference sequence). The CDR3 runs 14 residues. V was cut by 6 bases and J by 4 bases, with 19 bases left in between. This CDR3 is CACILLHLGYEQYF. The CDR3 bases are TGTGCCTGCATCCTGCTGCACCTAGGGTACGAGCAGTACTTC.

In this sample, this clonotype turned up many times. V is TRBV7-2 and J is TRBJ2-5; no clear D. Trimming shortened V by 2 bases and J by 2 bases, and 9 bases separated the two germline ends. The CDR3 covers 14 residues. CDR1 and CDR2 (germline): SGHTA, FQGNSA. CDR3 protein: CASSLSSSQETQYF. The CDR3 DNA sequence: TGTGCCAGCAGCTTAAGTAGCTCTCAAGAGACCCAGTACTTC.